These T cell receptor beta chains were read from a single sample in a study of cytomegalovirus exposure and HLA in healthy donors. Generated by immunoSEQ multiplex PCR, the TCRdb table keeps only in-frame clones and is missing some. Altogether some 95,000 clones are present, 77% being singletons, with the ten largest covering around 5%. Sequencing input: PBMCs. These receptors were taken from a woman aged 40 to 50 in good health and CMV-seronegative. Each CDR3 is given with its conserved first and last residue. The order of the fields is clone size, D gene, J gene, V gene, CDR3 protein, CDR3 DNA. A D gene is named only where the DNA matches it firmly. The size entry is marked missing in some rows and otherwise reads once, few, many or a size class.

abundance: .; d_gene: .; j_gene: TRBJ2-7; v_gene: TRBV25-1; CDR3aa: CASSESTVEQYF; CDR3nt: TGTGCCAGCAGTGAATCGACTGTCGAGCAGTACTTC
abundance: few; d_gene: TRBD2; j_gene: TRBJ2-3; v_gene: TRBV30; CDR3aa: CAWSRGGSRTQYF; CDR3nt: TGTGCCTGGTCGCGGGGGGGCAGTCGTACGCAGTATTTT
abundance: .; d_gene: TRBD1; j_gene: TRBJ1-1; v_gene: TRBV4-1; CDR3aa: CASSHHPGQGRLAAEAFF; CDR3nt: TGCGCCAGCAGCCATCATCCGGGACAGGGGCGACTTGCGGCTGAAGCTTTCTTT
abundance: .; d_gene: TRBD1; j_gene: TRBJ1-2; v_gene: TRBV14; CDR3aa: CASSQSSGGVGGYTF; CDR3nt: TGTGCCAGCAGCCAATCGTCAGGGGGCGTGGGGGGCTACACCTTC
abundance: .; d_gene: .; j_gene: TRBJ1-6; v_gene: TRBV10-1; CDR3aa: CERPPTDDCSPLHF; CDR3nt: TGCGAGCGCCCCCCGACAGACGATTGTTCACCCCTCCACTTT
abundance: .; d_gene: .; j_gene: TRBJ2-5; v_gene: TRBV5-5; CDR3aa: CASSFGQNQETQYF; CDR3nt: TGTGCCAGCAGCTTTGGACAGAACCAAGAGACCCAGTACTTC
abundance: .; d_gene: TRBD1; j_gene: TRBJ1-2; v_gene: TRBV13; CDR3aa: CASSLRGQGEGYTF; CDR3nt: TGTGCCAGCAGCTTAAGGGGACAGGGGGAGGGCTACACCTTC
abundance: .; d_gene: .; j_gene: TRBJ1-5; v_gene: TRBV5-6; CDR3aa: CASSLASITTQPQHF; CDR3nt: TGTGCCAGCAGCTTGGCCTCAATTACTACCCAGCCCCAGCATTTT
abundance: .; d_gene: .; j_gene: TRBJ2-3; v_gene: TRBV5-1; CDR3aa: CASSLAPLRQRSDTQYF; CDR3nt: TGCGCCAGCAGCTTGGCCCCCCTCCGACAGAGGTCAGATACGCAGTATTTT
abundance: .; d_gene: .; j_gene: TRBJ2-2; v_gene: TRBV29-1; CDR3aa: CSVTFGRVGTGELFF; CDR3nt: TGCAGCGTGACGTTTGGGCGGGTTGGTACCGGGGAGCTGTTTTTT
abundance: .; d_gene: .; j_gene: TRBJ1-2; v_gene: TRBV4-1; CDR3aa: CASSQERTQGRYTF; CDR3nt: TGCGCCAGCAGCCAAGAAAGGACACAGGGTCGCTACACCTTC
abundance: .; d_gene: .; j_gene: TRBJ1-1; v_gene: TRBV29-1; CDR3aa: CSVDGGTEAFF; CDR3nt: TGCAGCGTTGACGGGGGCACTGAAGCTTTCTTT
abundance: .; d_gene: TRBD1; j_gene: TRBJ2-7; v_gene: TRBV18; CDR3aa: CASSARGQGLVEQYF; CDR3nt: TGTGCCAGCTCAGCGAGGGGACAGGGGCTAGTCGAGCAGTACTTC
abundance: once; d_gene: .; j_gene: TRBJ1-5; v_gene: TRBV7-9; CDR3aa: CASSAGTLNNQPQHF; CDR3nt: TGTGCCAGCAGTGCCGGGACACTCAACAATCAGCCCCAGCATTTT
abundance: .; d_gene: TRBD1; j_gene: TRBJ2-5; v_gene: TRBV7-9; CDR3aa: CASRGQGSGPETQYF; CDR3nt: TGTGCCAGCAGGGGACAGGGGAGCGGTCCAGAGACCCAGTACTTC
abundance: .; d_gene: .; j_gene: TRBJ2-3; v_gene: TRBV2; CDR3aa: CASSERDTQYF; CDR3nt: TGTGCCAGCAGTGAGAGAGATACGCAGTATTTT